Each of the 22 T cell receptor beta chains below was sequenced from the same sample in a study of blood T cell repertoires in COVID-19. The protocol was immunoSEQ multiplex PCR, while the TCRdb copy is restricted to in-frame clones and leaves out a portion. Of hundreds of thousands of clones in the sample, around 84% were seen once. The sequenced material came from PBMCs or T cells enriched from blood (not recorded which). These receptors originate from a woman aged 50 to 60 who had recovered from COVID-19.

The chain carries TRBV7-8 and TRBJ2-1; 11 nucleotides match TRBD2. Losses at the gene ends were 1 base for V and 7 bases for J; bases not matched to a gene: 3. From germline, CDR1 is SGHVS and CDR2 FQNEAQ. The CDR3 runs 15 residues. In nucleotides, the CDR3 is TGTGCCAGCAGCTTAGAGACTAGCGGGGAAAATGAGCAGTTCTTC. Translating gives CASSLETSGENEQFF.

V and J are TRBV27 and TRBJ2-7, with D perhaps TRBD1 (6 bases). The CDR3 is 15 residues long. The germline V and J ends were trimmed by 6 bases and 2 bases, with 17 bases remaining between them. Per germline, CDR1 MNHEY and CDR2 SMNVEV (reference sequence). The CDR3 bases are TGTGCCAGCAGGGGGTTGGGGACACCCGCCTACGAGCAGTACTTC. Translation: CASRGLGTPAYEQYF.

V gene TRBV10-3 combines with J gene TRBJ1-5; D possibly corresponds to TRBD1 (5 bases). CDR1 and CDR2 from the germline V gene are ENHRY and SYGVKD. CDR3 size: 14 residues. V dropped 2 bases and J dropped 4 bases, with 9 bases sitting between them. The chain's CDR3 is CAISERGGNQPQHF. CDR3 DNA: TGTGCCATCAGTGAGCGGGGGGGGAATCAGCCCCAGCATTTT.

This clone was seen only once. This rearrangement joins TRBV5-6 to TRBJ2-7; D gene ambiguous. V was shortened by 4 bases and J by 0 bases, with 17 bases between the two germline ends. The CDR3 loop spans 16 amino acids. The germline gives CDR1 SGHDT, CDR2 YYEEEE. The chain's CDR3 is CASSPWRISTSYEQYF. CDR3 DNA sequence: TGTGCCAGCAGCCCCTGGCGGATATCTACCTCCTACGAGCAGTACTTC.

CDR3 loop: CASSSFTGGAFGYTF. In DNA, the CDR3 is TGTGCCAGCAGCTCATTTACAGGGGGCGCGTTTGGCTACACCTTC. The rearrangement uses TRBV5-4 and TRBJ1-2, with 9 positions matching TRBD1. The CDR3 is made up of 15 amino acids. Germline lookup yields CDR1 SGHNT and CDR2 YYREEE (reference sequence). V was clipped by 3 bases and J by 7 bases; unmatched bases: 10.

The CDR3 sequence: CATSDPPISGGIIPDTQYF. As DNA, the CDR3 is TGTGCCACCAGTGATCCACCAATTAGCGGGGGGATCATACCAGATACGCAGTATTTT. The chain uses TRBV24-1 and TRBJ2-3; 10 nucleotides match TRBD2. The CDR3 has 19 residues. Germline trimming cut 3 bases from V and 4 bases from J; bases unmatched to any gene: 15. From germline, CDR1 is KGHDR and CDR2 SFDVKD.

This sequence joins TRBV19 and TRBJ2-5; the match to TRBD1 covers 8 bases. J gave up 5 bases and V 5 bases, and 7 bases lay outside the gene matches. This CDR3 comprises 14 residues. Germline loops: CDR1 LNHDA, CDR2 SQIVND (reference sequence). CDR3 in amino acids: CASSVTGDGETQYF. Here the CDR3 DNA reads TGTGCCAGTAGTGTGACAGGGGATGGCGAGACCCAGTACTTC.

J is TRBJ2-7 and V is TRBV19; 8 bases match TRBD2. This CDR3 comprises 15 residues. The germline gives CDR1 LNHDA, CDR2 SQIVND (reference sequence). The J segment lost 2 bases and the V segment lost 3 bases, leaving 6 bases of the junction unmatched. The CDR3 sequence is CASSMMGGGTYEQYF. The CDR3 coding sequence is TGTGCCAGTAGTATGATGGGCGGGGGGACCTACGAGCAGTACTTC.

The rearrangement joins TRBV7-3 to TRBJ2-7; TRBD2 agrees at 7 bases. Germline V gives CDR1 SGHTA, CDR2 FQGTGA. V lost 5 bases, J lost 0 bases, and 4 bases stayed unmatched. There are 14 residues in the CDR3. For the CDR3, the DNA is TGTGCCAGCAGCCCTGCGGGGGACTCCTACGAGCAGTACTTC. Translated, it gives CASSPAGDSYEQYF.

J is TRBJ2-1 and V is TRBV7-2, with D perhaps matching TRBD2 (5 bases). Germline values: CDR1 SGHTA, CDR2 FQGNSA. The CDR3 sequence is 16 residues long. Trimming left V 1 base short and J 0 bases short, with 10 bases between. CDR3: CASSLESGSSYNEQFF. As DNA, the CDR3 is TGTGCCAGCAGCTTAGAGAGCGGAAGCTCCTACAATGAGCAGTTCTTC. The entire variable domain, with the rest obtained from reference TRBV7-2 and TRBJ2-1, is as follows: GAGVSQSPSNKVTEKGKDVELRCDPISGHTALYWYRQSLGQGLEFLIYFQGNSAPDKSGLPSDRFSAERTGGSVSTLTIQRTQQEDSAVYLCASSLESGSSYNEQFFGPGTRLTVL.

The rearrangement uses TRBV9 and TRBJ1-4; no firm D call. CDR3 size: 15 residues. From germline, CDR1 is SGDLS and CDR2 YYNGEE. Trimming pared 3 bases from V and 3 bases from J, leaving 12 bases between. The CDR3 coding sequence is TGTGCCAGCAGCGCCGGACGGACTTCTAATGAAAAACTGTTTTTT. This encodes CASSAGRTSNEKLFF.

The rearrangement links TRBV4-1 to TRBJ2-1; maybe TRBD1 (6 bases). Trimming removed 6 bases from V and 7 bases from J, with 19 bases in between. CDR3 length: 15 amino acids. Germline-derived CDR1 and CDR2 are MGHRA and YSYEKL. CDR3 bases: TGCGCCAGCAGTCTAGGGACCAGAAGGGGGAATGAGCAGTTCTTC. It is translated as CASSLGTRRGNEQFF.

This clone was observed once. The V and J genes are TRBV24-1 and TRBJ2-3, with D maybe TRBD2 (5 bases). Deletions cut 0 bases from V and 0 bases from J, with 6 bases between. CDR1 and CDR2 from the germline V gene are KGHDR and SFDVKD. The CDR3 sequence is 15 residues long. The CDR3 DNA reads as TGTGCCACCAGTGATTTGGGCGGGAGCACAGATACGCAGTATTTT. Its protein is CATSDLGGSTDTQYF.

The chain combines TRBV28 with TRBJ1-2, with D possibly being TRBD1 (5 bases). The germline gives CDR1 MDHEN, CDR2 SYDVKM. Deletions cut 6 bases from V and 4 bases from J, with 12 bases between. CDR3 length equals 13 residues. CDR3 region: CASSSGKPYGYTF. The CDR3 DNA follows: TGTGCCAGCAGCTCAGGGAAACCCTATGGCTACACCTTC.

The chain has TRBV3-1 (or the pseudogene TRBV3-2) and TRBJ1-4; D possibly corresponds to TRBD1 (5 bases). V was trimmed by 0 bases and J by 13 bases, leaving 15 bases between them. Germline CDR1 is LGHDT and CDR2 is YNNKEL (reference sequence). The CDR3 is 14 residues long. CDR3 residues: CASSQDPDSLGLFF. The CDR3 region has the DNA TGTGCCAGCAGCCAAGATCCTGACAGTCTTGGACTGTTTTTT.

The CDR3 sequence is CASNKHGRLSGNTIYF. Written as DNA, the CDR3 is TGCGCCAGCAACAAACACGGAAGACTCTCTGGAAACACCATATATTTT. The chain uses TRBV5-1 and TRBJ1-3; D remains unclear. V was trimmed by 6 bases and J by 0 bases, leaving 16 bases between them. The V gene's germline CDR1 is SGHRS and CDR2 YFSETQ. The CDR3 length is 16 residues.

The rearrangement joins TRBV19 to TRBJ1-1, with D possibly TRBD1 on 5 matching bases. The length of the CDR3 is 12 residues. The germline V gene encodes CDR1 LNHDA and CDR2 SQIVND (reference sequence). V was clipped by 6 bases and J by 5 bases, with 10 bases between them. CDR3 nucleotides: TGTGCCAGTAGCCGGAGGGGAACTGAAGCTTTCTTT. Its protein product is CASSRRGTEAFF.

The V and J genes are TRBV5-1 and TRBJ2-3, with 13 nucleotides matching TRBD2. The CDR3 runs 15 residues. Germline CDR1 is SGHRS and CDR2 is YFSETQ. V dropped 5 bases and J dropped 4; count of bases not matched to a gene: 4. The CDR3 coding sequence is TGCGCCAGCAGACGGGGACTAGCGGGGCCAGATACGCAGTATTTT. It yields the protein CASRRGLAGPDTQYF. Full variable domain (missing parts from reference TRBV5-1 and TRBJ2-3): KAGVTQTPRYLIKTRGQQVTLSCSPISGHRSVSWYQQTPGQGLQFLFEYFSETQRNKGNFPGRFSGRQFSNSRSEMNVSTLELGDSALYLCASRRGLAGPDTQYFGPGTRLTVL.

This clone was observed a handful of times. The chain combines TRBV13 with TRBJ2-3, with TRBD2 matching 9 bases. The CDR3 consists of 13 residues. Germline V gives CDR1 PRHDT, CDR2 FYEKMQ (reference sequence). Trimming cost V 5 bases and J 15 bases; bases outside gene matches: 12. CDR3 sequence: CASSPGRSGSSYF. Here the CDR3 DNA reads TGTGCCAGCAGCCCGGGCCGTAGCGGGAGCTCTTATTTT.

The gene calls are TRBV9 and TRBJ2-5, with D possibly matching TRBD1 (6 bases). V lost 4 bases, J lost 1 base, and 14 bases lay in between. Per germline, CDR1 SGDLS and CDR2 YYNGEE. The CDR3 has 15 amino acids. The CDR3 is CASSKQTGTQETQYF. The CDR3 DNA reads as TGTGCCAGCAGCAAACAAACAGGGACCCAAGAGACCCAGTACTTC.

The chain employs TRBV5-1 and TRBJ1-6; unclear D gene. CDR3 length: 13 residues. CDR1 is SGHRS, CDR2 YFSETQ, per germline. Trimming shortened V by 0 bases and J by 7 bases, and 5 bases separated the two germline ends. The CDR3 reads CASSLEENSPLHF. The CDR3, as DNA: TGCGCCAGCAGCTTGGAGGAGAATTCACCCCTCCACTTT.

In this sample, this clone turned up a few times. This rearrangement joins TRBV11-3 to TRBJ2-5; 10 bases align to TRBD1. Unmatched junction bases numbered 7, after V lost 4 bases and J lost 5 bases. Germline V gene sequence: CDR1 SGHNT, CDR2 YENEEA. The CDR3 consists of 15 residues. This CDR3 reads CASSSTGTGVETQYF. In nucleotides, the CDR3 is TGTGCCAGCAGCTCAACCGGGACAGGGGTTGAGACCCAGTACTTC.